The 13 T cell receptor beta chains below were found in one sample sequenced in a study of blood T cell repertoires in COVID-19. The table came from immunoSEQ multiplex PCR; TCRdb's copy has only in-frame clones and leaves some out. The sample carries more than 130,000 clones, 70% to 85% recorded once. Source material: peripheral blood. These receptors were taken from an elderly woman in a cohort sampled during active or convalescent COVID-19.

The chain couples TRBV6-6 to TRBJ2-1; TRBD1 aligns across 9 bases. The V gene end was trimmed by 2 bases and the J gene end by 8 bases; junction bases not matched to a gene: 10. CDR1 and CDR2 from the germline V gene are MNHNY and SVGAGI (reference sequence). The CDR3 is made up of 16 amino acids. CDR3 sequence: CASSYQPGQGQHEQFF. In DNA form, the CDR3 reads TGTGCCAGCAGTTACCAACCGGGACAGGGCCAACATGAGCAGTTCTTC.

V is TRBV7-8 and J is TRBJ2-7; a weak D match, TRBD2 (5 bases). Germline V gene sequence: CDR1 SGHVS, CDR2 FQNEAQ. V lost 9 bases to trimming and J lost 2 bases, with 20 bases between them. The CDR3 is 15 amino acids. The CDR3 nucleotides read TGTGCCAGTTCAGAGGCGGGCGGCACCACCTACGAGCAGTACGTC. This translates into CASSEAGGTTYEQYV.

The chain links TRBV3-1 (or the pseudogene TRBV3-2) to TRBJ2-5; 7 positions match TRBD2. The CDR3 is 15 amino acids. CDR1 is LGHDT, CDR2 YNNKEL, per germline (reference sequence). The V gene end was trimmed by 1 base and the J gene end by 1 base; junction bases not matched to a gene: 3. The CDR3 nucleotides read TGTGCCAGCAGCCAAGGGGGAGGGGTCCAAGAGACCCAGTACTTC. It translates to CASSQGGGVQETQYF.

The V and J genes are TRBV7-2 and TRBJ1-1; 9 bases fit TRBD1. The V gene end was trimmed by 1 base and the J gene end by 4 bases; junction bases not matched to a gene: 4. The CDR3 extends over 15 amino acids. Germline V gives CDR1 SGHTA, CDR2 FQGNSA. The CDR3 reads CASSLVGQGITEAFF. CDR3 nucleotides: TGTGCCAGCAGCTTAGTGGGACAGGGCATCACTGAAGCTTTCTTT.

The V gene is TRBV7-2, the J gene TRBJ1-1; a weak D match, TRBD1 (5 bases). V lost 6 bases to trimming and J lost 1 base, with 9 bases between them. CDR1 and CDR2 from the germline V gene are SGHTA and FQGNSA. CDR3 length: 13 amino acids. The CDR3 DNA reads as TGTGCCAGCAGAAGAACAGGGAACACTGAAGCTTTCTTT. This encodes CASRRTGNTEAFF.

The chain has TRBV18 and TRBJ1-1, with 8 bases lining up with TRBD1. The junction had 7 bases not matched to a gene; V was cut back by 2 bases and J by 5 bases. The CDR3 extends over 15 amino acids. Per the germline V gene, CDR1 is KGHSH and CDR2 is LQKENI. CDR3 DNA sequence: TGTGCCAGCTCACCATCACAGGGGGTAGGTACTGAAGCTTTCTTT. Translation: CASSPSQGVGTEAFF.

This sequence joins TRBV7-3 and TRBJ2-2; D gene unclear. CDR1 and CDR2 from the germline V gene are SGHTA and FQGTGA. This CDR3 spans 13 amino acids. The V gene lost 7 bases and the J gene lost 4 bases, with 10 bases spanning the gap. The CDR3 sequence is CASTHTLTGELFF. Written as DNA, the CDR3 is TGTGCCAGCACCCACACGCTCACCGGGGAGCTGTTTTTT.

This chain joins TRBV19 and TRBJ1-2, with TRBD1 identical over 8 bases. CDR3 size: 16 residues. CDR1 and CDR2 from the germline V gene are LNHDA and SQIVND (reference sequence). V lost 7 bases, J lost 5 bases, and 15 bases stayed unmatched. The CDR3 bases are TGTGCCAGTACCTTGGGACAGGCGCGCCATCTATATGGCTACACCTTC. Amino acid sequence: CASTLGQARHLYGYTF.

The chain couples TRBV3-1 (or the pseudogene TRBV3-2) to TRBJ2-7; possibly TRBD2 for D (6 bases). Trimming cost V 1 base and J 2 bases, with 18 bases left between them. Germline CDR1 is LGHDT and CDR2 is YNNKEL (reference sequence). The CDR3 spans 17 residues. This chain's CDR3 is CASSQGEDPTSPYEQYV. As DNA, the CDR3 is TGTGCCAGCAGCCAAGGGGAGGACCCAACTTCCCCCTACGAGCAGTACGTC.

The genes are TRBV6-1 and TRBJ2-5; 12 positions agree with TRBD2. Trimming took 2 bases from V and 4 from J; bases not matched to a gene: 8. Germline V lookup: CDR1 MNHNS, CDR2 SASEGT. The CDR3 spans 17 residues. CDR3 sequence reads: CASSEWASGGARETQYF. The CDR3, as DNA: TGTGCCAGCAGTGAATGGGCTAGCGGGGGGGCTCGAGAGACCCAGTACTTC.

This chain uses TRBV5-1 with TRBJ2-7; 13 nucleotides line up with TRBD2. The CDR3 contains 15 residues. Germline lookup yields CDR1 SGHRS and CDR2 YFSETQ. V dropped 5 bases and J dropped 3; count of bases not matched to a gene: 5. CDR3 nucleotides: TGCGCCAGCAGTTATGGACTAGCGGGGGACTACGAGCAGTACTTC. Encoded protein: CASSYGLAGDYEQYF.

The chain employs TRBV15 and TRBJ1-3, with 8 nucleotides matching TRBD1. Looked up from germline, CDR1 is LNHNV and CDR2 is YYDKDF (reference sequence). This CDR3 has 16 amino acids. The junction had 5 bases not matched to a gene; V was cut back by 4 bases and J by 0 bases. CDR3 coding DNA: TGTGCCACCAGCATCGACAGGGGCCTCTCTGGAAACACCATATATTTT. Its protein is CATSIDRGLSGNTIYF.

The genes are TRBV28 and TRBJ2-4, with D perhaps matching TRBD2 (6 bases). The germline V and J ends were trimmed by 6 bases and 2 bases, with 11 bases remaining between them. This CDR3 comprises 14 residues. In germline, CDR1 is MDHEN, CDR2 SYDVKM. The CDR3 protein is CASSPGGTKNIQYF. The CDR3 region has the DNA TGTGCCAGCAGCCCCGGGGGTACCAAAAACATTCAGTACTTC. Complete variable domain (other parts from reference TRBV28 and TRBJ2-4): DVKVTQSSRYLVKRTGEKVFLECVQDMDHENMFWYRQDPGLGLRLIYFSYDVKMKEKGDIPEGYSVSREKKERFSLILESASTNQTSMYLCASSPGGTKNIQYFGAGTRLSVL.